The rows below give T cell receptor beta chains drawn from one sample of a study of cytomegalovirus exposure and HLA in healthy donors. Generated by immunoSEQ multiplex PCR, the TCRdb table keeps only in-frame clones and is missing some. Its listing shows 120,000 to 150,000 clones. Sequencing was performed on PBMCs. The receptor source for this set is a woman aged 18-35 years in good health and CMV-seronegative. Each CDR3 is given with its conserved first and last residue. Fields, in order: V gene, J gene, D gene, CDR3 protein, CDR3 DNA. A D gene is named only where the DNA matches it firmly.

V: TRBV29-1
J: TRBJ2-1
D: TRBD2
CDR3: CSVAWTSGKGGDEQFF
DNA: TGCAGCGTCGCCTGGACTAGCGGGAAGGGGGGGGATGAGCAGTTCTTC

V: TRBV6-1
J: TRBJ2-7
D: -
CDR3: CASGSEQYF
DNA: TGTGCCAGCGGTAGCGAGCAGTACTTC

V: TRBV7-8
J: TRBJ2-5
D: TRBD2
CDR3: CASSLGLAGETQYF
DNA: TGTGCCAGCAGCTTAGGACTAGCAGGAGAGACCCAGTACTTC

V: TRBV7-6
J: TRBJ2-5
D: -
CDR3: CASGTRRVGETQYF
DNA: TGTGCCAGCGGTACACGGAGGGTCGGGGAGACCCAGTACTTC

V: TRBV9
J: TRBJ1-1
D: TRBD1
CDR3: CASSVGTENTEAFF
DNA: TGTGCCAGCAGCGTCGGGACAGAAAACACTGAAGCTTTCTTT

V: TRBV7-2
J: TRBJ1-2
D: -
CDR3: CASSSSEDYGYTF
DNA: TGTGCCAGCAGCTCGTCGGAGGACTATGGCTACACCTTC

V: TRBV6-1
J: TRBJ2-1
D: TRBD2
CDR3: CASSEGLMTSGPYNEQFF
DNA: TGTGCCAGCAGTGAAGGTCTAATGACTAGCGGCCCGTACAATGAGCAGTTCTTC

V: TRBV7-9
J: TRBJ2-3
D: TRBD2
CDR3: CASSRLAGGEATDTQYF
DNA: TGTGCCAGCAGCCGACTAGCGGGAGGAGAGGCCACAGATACGCAGTATTTT

V: TRBV7-2
J: TRBJ1-1
D: TRBD1
CDR3: CASSSFTGGTEAFF
DNA: TGTGCCAGCAGCTCATTCACAGGGGGCACTGAAGCTTTCTTT

V: TRBV25-1
J: TRBJ2-5
D: TRBD2
CDR3: CASSVLAGVWETQYF
DNA: TGTGCCAGCAGTGTATTAGCGGGAGTGTGGGAGACCCAGTACTTC

V: TRBV5-6
J: TRBJ1-2
D: -
CDR3: CASSLNRNGYTF
DNA: TGTGCCAGCAGCTTGAACAGGAATGGCTACACCTTC

V: TRBV21-1
J: TRBJ2-7
D: -
CDR3: CASTAHRCGGVGPTSYEQYF
DNA: TGTGCCAGCACCGCTCATCGTTGCGGTGGGGTCGGGCCCACTAGCTACGAGCAGTACTTC

V: TRBV5-8
J: TRBJ2-7
D: TRBD2
CDR3: CASSSSVGGRYEQYF
DNA: TGTGCCAGCAGTTCGAGCGTAGGCGGGAGGTACGAGCAGTACTTC

V: TRBV4-1
J: TRBJ2-2
D: -
CDR3: CASSQEPVNTGELFF
DNA: TGCGCCAGCAGCCAAGAACCGGTGAACACCGGGGAGCTGTTTTTT

V: TRBV6-1
J: TRBJ2-6
D: TRBD1
CDR3: CASSEGQGHSGANVLTF
DNA: TGTGCCAGCAGTGAGGGACAGGGACACTCTGGGGCCAACGTCCTGACTTTC

V: TRBV6-1
J: TRBJ2-1
D: -
CDR3: CASSGGGVRNEQFF
DNA: TGTGCCAGCAGTGGTGGAGGGGTCAGGAATGAGCAGTTCTTC

V: TRBV19
J: TRBJ1-3
D: -
CDR3: CASSWASGNTIYF
DNA: TGTGCCAGTAGTTGGGCCTCTGGAAACACCATATATTTT

V: TRBV6-5
J: TRBJ1-4
D: TRBD1
CDR3: CASSSGNGQVEKLFF
DNA: TGTGCCAGCAGTTCCGGGAATGGACAGGTTGAAAAACTGTTTTTT

V: TRBV7-9
J: TRBJ1-3
D: TRBD1
CDR3: CASSWLGQFTGNTIYF
DNA: TGTGCCAGCAGCTGGCTGGGACAGTTTACGGGAAACACCATATATTTT

V: TRBV5-6
J: TRBJ2-3
D: -
CDR3: CASSLISYTDTQYF
DNA: TGTGCCAGCAGCTTGATCAGTTACACAGATACGCAGTATTTT

V: TRBV2
J: TRBJ2-5
D: -
CDR3: CASSERLLETQYF
DNA: TGTGCCAGCAGTGAGCGCCTCCTGGAGACCCAGTACTTC

V: TRBV6-5
J: TRBJ1-2
D: -
CDR3: CASSSPRSFHGYTF
DNA: TGTGCCAGCAGTTCACCTAGGTCCTTCCATGGCTACACCTTC

V: TRBV9
J: TRBJ1-2
D: TRBD1
CDR3: CASSAGTDRGYGYTF
DNA: TGTGCCAGCAGCGCTGGGACAGACAGGGGGTATGGCTACACCTTC

V: TRBV25-1
J: TRBJ2-5
D: TRBD1
CDR3: CASSDRTGIGPQETQYF
DNA: TGTGCCAGCAGTGACCGGACAGGTATCGGGCCCCAAGAGACCCAGTACTTC

V: TRBV18
J: TRBJ1-5
D: -
CDR3: CASSPAGIGGLGNQPQHF
DNA: TGTGCCAGCTCACCGGCTGGGATAGGGGGATTGGGCAATCAGCCCCAGCATTTT

V: TRBV7-9
J: TRBJ1-6
D: TRBD1
CDR3: CASSVPTGGGSPLHF
DNA: TGTGCCAGCAGCGTACCGACAGGGGGTGGCTCACCCCTCCACTTT

V: TRBV2
J: TRBJ1-4
D: TRBD1
CDR3: CASSPGGNEKLFF
DNA: TGTGCCAGCAGTCCAGGGGGGAATGAAAAACTGTTTTTT

V: TRBV19
J: TRBJ2-5
D: -
CDR3: CASSSSNLQETQYF
DNA: TGTGCCAGTAGTAGCAGTAACCTGCAAGAGACCCAGTACTTC

V: TRBV4-1
J: TRBJ2-3
D: -
CDR3: CASSQKAGAISTDTQYF
DNA: TGCGCCAGCAGCCAAAAGGCGGGGGCTATCAGCACAGATACGCAGTATTTT

V: TRBV5-5
J: TRBJ2-3
D: TRBD2
CDR3: CASSPGLAGGGHTQYF
DNA: TGTGCCAGCAGTCCTGGGCTAGCGGGAGGGGGTCATACGCAGTATTTT

V: TRBV27
J: TRBJ2-7
D: TRBD2
CDR3: CAIGLAGSYEQYF
DNA: TGTGCCATCGGACTAGCGGGATCCTACGAGCAGTACTTC

V: TRBV5-1
J: TRBJ2-3
D: TRBD1
CDR3: CASSFLTGGGSRTQYF
DNA: TGCGCCAGCAGCTTCTTAACAGGGGGCGGGAGCAGAACGCAGTATTTT

V: TRBV5-6
J: TRBJ2-3
D: -
CDR3: CASSDTRTHQVATQYF
DNA: TGTGCCAGCAGCGACACACGGACTCACCAGGTGGCAACGCAGTATTTT

V: TRBV11-2
J: TRBJ2-1
D: TRBD2
CDR3: CASIQGLAGYWQFF
DNA: TGTGCCAGCATCCAAGGACTAGCGGGATACTGGCAGTTCTTC

V: TRBV30
J: TRBJ2-7
D: -
CDR3: CACGLSSEQYF
DNA: TGTGCCTGCGGACTGTCGTCCGAGCAGTACTTC

V: TRBV6-1
J: TRBJ1-6
D: -
CDR3: CASSETAALPLHF
DNA: TGTGCCAGCAGTGAAACGGCAGCGTTACCCCTCCACTTT

V: TRBV11-3
J: TRBJ2-5
D: -
CDR3: CASSLSHPEARAQETQYF
DNA: TGTGCCAGCAGCCTCTCACATCCTGAGGCCAGGGCCCAAGAGACCCAGTACTTC

V: TRBV30
J: TRBJ2-6
D: TRBD1
CDR3: CACDRGSSSGANVLTF
DNA: TGTGCCTGTGACAGGGGGTCCAGCTCTGGGGCCAACGTCCTGACTTTC

V: TRBV9
J: TRBJ2-5
D: TRBD1
CDR3: CASSTSGTDQETQYF
DNA: TGTGCCAGCAGCACATCGGGGACAGACCAAGAGACCCAGTACTTC

V: TRBV6-5
J: TRBJ1-3
D: -
CDR3: CASSQTGRSGNTIYF
DNA: TGTGCCAGCAGTCAAACAGGGCGCTCTGGAAACACCATATATTTT

V: TRBV7-9
J: TRBJ1-2
D: TRBD1
CDR3: CASSTQGADYGYTF
DNA: TGTGCCAGCAGCACACAGGGGGCCGACTATGGCTACACCTTC

V: TRBV2
J: TRBJ2-2
D: TRBD2
CDR3: CASTSKAGLAGAGELFF
DNA: TGTGCCAGCACCTCAAAAGCGGGACTAGCGGGAGCCGGGGAGCTGTTTTTT

V: TRBV19
J: TRBJ1-5
D: TRBD1
CDR3: CASSIRVLTGGPRSNQPQHF
DNA: TGTGCCAGTAGTATTAGGGTGTTGACAGGGGGCCCCCGTAGCAATCAGCCCCAGCATTTT

V: TRBV9
J: TRBJ2-1
D: -
CDR3: CASSVGGPWDNEQFF
DNA: TGTGCCAGCAGCGTCGGGGGGCCGTGGGACAATGAGCAGTTCTTC

V: TRBV7-9
J: TRBJ1-6
D: TRBD1
CDR3: CASSSGGDSFLNSPLHF
DNA: TGTGCCAGCAGCTCAGGAGGGGACAGTTTCCTTAATTCACCCCTCCACTTT

V: TRBV6-1
J: TRBJ2-1
D: -
CDR3: CASSEAGRDWNEQFF
DNA: TGTGCCAGCAGTGAAGCTGGCAGGGATTGGAATGAGCAGTTCTTC

V: TRBV11-3
J: TRBJ1-3
D: TRBD1
CDR3: CASSLPSRGGRGNTIYF
DNA: TGTGCCAGCAGCTTACCCTCGAGAGGGGGCAGGGGAAACACCATATATTTT

V: TRBV4-3
J: TRBJ2-2
D: -
CDR3: CASSPRSLGNTGELFF
DNA: TGCGCCAGCAGCCCGCGGTCACTCGGGAACACCGGGGAGCTGTTTTTT

V: TRBV15
J: TRBJ2-1
D: -
CDR3: CATSRSREQFF
DNA: TGTGCCACCAGCAGATCTAGGGAGCAGTTCTTC